This T cell receptor beta chain was found in a study of blood T cell repertoires in COVID-19. Study-level background: Acute-phase and convalescent COVID-19 samples originated in the United States, Italy and Spain. Nucleic acid was either cDNA or gDNA, and it came from T cells, B-cell-depleted T cells, or PBMCs.

This clone was picked up a small number of times. In the source study's methods: Reference gene primer amplification in the assay estimated nucleated cell counts. The method was immunoSEQ multiplex PCR; TCRdb's version includes in-frame clones alone and lacks a portion of them. The V and J calls and clone size come from that table; D and trimming were worked out from the DNA. This sample has about 300,000 clones, with 70% to 90% found just once. Trimming shortened V by 1 base and J by 1 base, and 7 bases separated the two germline ends. Looked up from germline, CDR1 is LGHNA and CDR2 is YNFKEQ. This CDR3 has 15 residues.

The origin of this receptor is an older man with acute or convalescent COVID-19. V and J are TRBV4-2 and TRBJ2-2, with D perhaps matching TRBD1 (6 bases). Source material: peripheral blood. This chain's CDR3 is CASSQGGGNTGELFF. The DNA for the CDR3 is TGTGCCAGCAGCCAAGGAGGGGGGAACACCGGGGAGCTGTTTTTT.